The rows below give T cell receptor beta chains drawn from one sample of a study of blood T cell repertoires in COVID-19. Sequencing used immunoSEQ multiplex PCR; TCRdb keeps in-frame clones, though not all of them. The sample carries about 36,000 clones, about 80% recorded once. Material for sequencing was peripheral blood. These receptor sequences come from a man aged 55 to 70 with active COVID-19. The CDR3 runs from the conserved cysteine through the conserved F or W. The D gene is left open where the match is weak. For some rows the clone size is stated as once, few or many, or as a class when expanded; others skip it.

>-|TRBJ2-1|TRBV7-9|TRBD1
CASSIGRPGTGATSSYNEQFF
TGTGCCAGCAGCATTGGAAGACCCGGGACAGGGGCAACCAGCTCCTACAATGAGCAGTTCTTC
>-|TRBJ1-3|TRBV30|TRBD1
CAWSPGQGGPRRNTIYF
TGTGCCTGGAGTCCGGGACAGGGGGGCCCAAGGAGAAACACCATATATTTT
>-|TRBJ1-4|TRBV3-1/TRBV3-2|-
CASSRPLTGSNEKLFF
TGTGCCAGCAGCCGTCCGCTGACGGGGTCTAATGAAAAACTGTTTTTT
>-|TRBJ2-6|TRBV5-1|-
CASSFFFRRAGANVLTF
TGCGCCAGCAGCTTTTTTTTCCGGCGGGCTGGGGCCAACGTCCTGACTTTC
>-|TRBJ2-3|TRBV7-2|-
CASSSQKGGRTDTQYF
TGTGCCAGCAGCTCTCAGAAAGGAGGACGCACAGATACGCAGTATTTT
>-|TRBJ1-1|TRBV18|TRBD1
CASSRFGQGASTEAFF
TGTGCCAGCTCGCGGTTCGGACAGGGGGCGAGCACTGAAGCTTTCTTT
>-|TRBJ1-2|TRBV30|-
CAWSQLTDYGYTF
TGTGCCTGGAGTCAATTGACTGATTATGGCTACACCTTC
>-|TRBJ1-1|TRBV5-6|-
CASSLQGIEAFF
TGTGCCAGCAGCTTACAGGGAATTGAAGCTTTCTTT
>-|TRBJ2-1|TRBV21-1|-
CASSKEGPGGPHNEQFF
TGTGCCAGCAGCAAAGAGGGCCCCGGGGGGCCCCACAATGAGCAGTTCTTC
>few|TRBJ1-5|TRBV7-2|-
CASSRNRGNQPQHF
TGTGCCAGCAGTAGAAACAGGGGCAATCAGCCCCAGCATTTT
>-|TRBJ1-3|TRBV9|-
CASSVDSTGGNTIYF
TGTGCCAGCAGCGTCGACTCAACGGGAGGAAACACCATATATTTT
>once|TRBJ2-3|TRBV18|TRBD1
CASTRDRATDTQYF
TGTGCCAGCACCCGGGACAGGGCCACAGATACGCAGTATTTT
>-|TRBJ2-1|TRBV6-5|-
CASRYHSGNKQFF
TGTGCCAGCAGATACCACTCCGGGAATAAGCAGTTCTTC
>-|TRBJ1-1|TRBV9|-
CASSVAMNTEAFF
TGTGCCAGCAGCGTAGCTATGAACACTGAAGCTTTCTTT
>-|TRBJ2-3|TRBV7-7|TRBD1
CASSPGTGGSTDTQYF
TGTGCTAGCAGCCCCGGGACAGGGGGAAGCACAGATACGCAGTATTTT
>once|TRBJ2-7|TRBV30|TRBD2
CALDPGLAGREQYF
TGTGCTCTTGACCCGGGACTAGCGGGTAGAGAGCAGTACTTC
>-|TRBJ2-7|TRBV5-1|TRBD2
CASSTASGGYEQYF
TGCGCCAGCAGCACCGCCAGCGGGGGTTACGAGCAGTACTTC
>-|TRBJ2-1|TRBV5-4|-
CASSSGTSSSINEQFF
TGTGCCAGCAGCTCCGGGACAAGTTCCAGCATTAATGAGCAGTTCTTC
>medium-sized|TRBJ2-6|TRBV6-5|-
CASSLDSSGANVLTF
TGTGCCAGCAGCCTCGACAGTTCTGGGGCCAACGTCCTGACTTTC
>-|TRBJ1-1|TRBV4-1|TRBD1
CASSHGDRLNTEAFF
TGCGCCAGCAGCCACGGGGACAGGCTGAACACTGAAGCTTTCTTT
>-|TRBJ1-1|TRBV7-9|-
CASSLTPLREGLNTEAFF
TGTGCCAGCAGCTTAACCCCGCTCAGGGAGGGGTTGAACACTGAAGCTTTCTTT
>-|TRBJ1-5|TRBV4-3|-
CASSQDPGQPQHF
TGCGCCAGCAGCCAGGACCCAGGGCAGCCCCAGCATTTT
>-|TRBJ1-6|TRBV19|-
CATTLGGNSPLHF
TGTGCCACCACCCTTGGGGGGAATTCACCCCTCCACTTT
>-|TRBJ2-7|TRBV6-5|TRBD1
CASSNAQGASYEQYF
TGTGCCAGCAGCAACGCACAGGGGGCCTCCTACGAGCAGTACTTC
>once|TRBJ2-2|TRBV5-4|-
CASSTLPGGELFF
TGTGCCAGCAGCACATTACCAGGCGGGGAGCTGTTTTTT
>-|TRBJ2-3|TRBV15|-
CATRWLASTDTQYF
TGTGCCACCCGGTGGTTAGCTAGCACAGATACGCAGTATTTT